This TCR beta chain is drawn from a study of cytomegalovirus exposure and HLA in healthy donors. Study findings and constraints: The study recorded some 160 TCR beta chains that were cytomegalovirus-associated.

Worth noting for this clone: No antigen is known for it. A junction end diverges from the germline sequence, so it may reflect a read error.

The PCR made use of 60 Vbeta and 13 Jbeta primers. The assay was immunoSEQ multiplex PCR, and TCRdb's table has in-frame clones only and misses some. In the table there are more than 150,000 clones, around 83% of which are singletons. Germline CDR1 is SEHNR and CDR2 is FQNEAQ (reference sequence). CDR3 length: 15 residues. V is TRBV7-9 and J is TRBJ2-5; 8 bases are shared with TRBD1. This TCR derives from a woman aged 18-30 years in good health and CMV-seronegative. Sample: PBMCs. Here the CDR3 reads CSSSIDRGSWETQYF. Here the CDR3 DNA reads TGTTCCAGCAGTATCGACAGGGGCAGTTGGGAGACCCAGTACTTC.